What follows describes a single T cell receptor (beta chain). The antigen is undetermined. Libraries of TCR beta came from quantitative 5'-RACE with molecular barcodes. TCRdb passed the 5' RACE reads through MiXCR, listing each CDR3 protein once. The sample includes about 510,000 distinct CDR3 sequences, about 5.7% seen only once; the top ten take roughly 3.3%. The ends lost 4 bases at V and 5 bases at J; junction bases unmatched: 6. The CDR3 extends over 14 amino acids. Germline CDR1 reads KGHSH; CDR2 reads LQKENI. The sample originates from a study of CD8 T cells in ankylosing spondylitis. Findings and caveats of the study: In ankylosing spondylitis blood, a motif of roughly eight highly homologous TCR beta variants appeared characteristic.

The V call is TRBV18, the J call TRBJ2-5, with TRBD1 identical over 8 bases. The receptor was isolated from a male donor with ankylosing spondylitis. Sequenced input: blood, either unsorted or a sorted T cell fraction (not recorded which). CDR3 nucleotides: TGTGCCAGCTCACGCGACAGGGGTGAGGAGACCCAGTACTTC. Its protein product is CASSRDRGEETQYF.